This T cell receptor beta chain was retrieved from a study of tumor-infiltrating lymphocytes in primary liver carcinoma. Overall study context: The tumors, T1-T3 N0M0 lesions, were about 4.2 to 11 cm across.

Reverse transcription of approximately 500 ng total RNA with a constant-region primer produced TCR beta cDNA. Libraries covering TCR beta were generated through three nested multiplex PCR rounds (using a slightly modified ARM-PCR). TCRdb analysed the multiplex PCR reads with MiXCR anew, one entry per CDR3 protein. This sample has 310,000 or so distinct CDR3 sequences, with 65% found just once. Comments on this clonotype: Its cognate antigen is unknown. A much more abundant neighbour one base away suggests this may be a read error.

Blood RNA came from unsorted whole blood; germline DNA was also extracted. Blood samples of four milliliters were drawn preoperatively. General study findings and limits: Less overlap was seen in tumor-adjacent and tumor-blood pairs than in tumor region pairs.

The TCR was taken from a man aged 35 to 55 with primary liver carcinoma and hepatitis B virus infection. The sample consisted of peripheral blood.

The CDR3 region is CASSPLAGIGTEAFF. The CDR3 coding sequence is TGTGCCAGCAGCCCCCTCGCAGGGATAGGCACTGAAGCTTTCTTT. The chain combines TRBV4-2 with TRBJ1-1; a weak D match, TRBD1 (5 bases). The ends were cut back, 4 bases at V and 4 bases at J, with 16 bases in the middle. The CDR3 length is 15 residues. CDR1 and CDR2 (germline): LGHNA, YNFKEQ.